These 27 T cell receptor beta chains originate from one sample sequenced in a study of OX40 agonist ivuxolimab in advanced cancers. The table came from immunoSEQ multiplex PCR; TCRdb's copy has only in-frame clones and leaves some out. The sample lists tens of thousands of clones, 75% to 90% occurring once. The sample here was CD4+ or CD8+ T cells sorted from blood, taken in a trial of the OX40 agonist ivuxolimab. All receptors derive from an adult with an advanced solid tumor such as melanoma, head and neck, liver or kidney cancer.

This sequence joins TRBV15 and TRBJ2-1; D might be TRBD1 (6 bases). Germline CDR1 LNHNV, CDR2 YYDKDF (reference sequence). The CDR3 is made up of 14 amino acids. The V end lost 5 bases, the J end lost 4 bases, and 12 bases lay between the germline ends. This CDR3 is CATSQGNLYNEQFF. The CDR3 region has the DNA TGTGCCACCAGCCAGGGGAACCTTTACAATGAGCAGTTCTTC.

This clone has only a few counts. J is TRBJ1-1 and V is TRBV5-6, with D perhaps TRBD1 (6 bases). The germline V and J ends were trimmed by 5 bases and 0 bases, with 14 bases remaining between them. The CDR3 has 15 residues. CDR1 is SGHDT, CDR2 YYEEEE, per germline. CDR3 nucleotide sequence: TGTGCCAGCAGAGATCTCGGACAGATGAACACTGAAGCTTTCTTT. Protein product: CASRDLGQMNTEAFF.

The V and J genes are TRBV5-1 and TRBJ1-3; D remains ambiguous. The CDR3 spans 16 residues. From germline, CDR1 is SGHRS and CDR2 YFSETQ. V shed 4 bases and J shed 4 bases, with 18 bases lying between them. CDR3: CASSGRPAGEGNTIYF. In nucleotides, the CDR3 is TGCGCCAGCAGCGGAAGACCCGCCGGTGAGGGAAACACCATATATTTT.

The rearrangement joins TRBV27 to TRBJ2-2; 8 nucleotides agree with TRBD2. The J segment lost 4 bases and the V segment lost 3 bases, leaving 4 bases of the junction unmatched. This CDR3 contains 15 residues. The germline gives CDR1 MNHEY, CDR2 SMNVEV (reference sequence). For the CDR3, the DNA is TGTGCCAGCAGTTTCTTCGCGGGGGGCACCGGGGAGCTGTTTTTT. Protein sequence: CASSFFAGGTGELFF.

V is TRBV6-1 and J is TRBJ1-2; weak D call: TRBD1 (5 bases). The germline V gene encodes CDR1 MNHNS and CDR2 SASEGT. The CDR3 covers 15 residues. V was clipped by 1 base and J by 8 bases, with 17 bases between them. The CDR3 nucleotides are TGTGCCAGCAGTGAAGGACAGAGGTGTATGGAAGGCTACACCTTC. Its protein is CASSEGQRCMEGYTF.

The rearrangement links TRBV18 to TRBJ2-5; TRBD2 might be the D (6 bases). Trimming left V 0 bases short and J 1 base short, with 9 bases between. Looked up from germline, CDR1 is KGHSH and CDR2 is LQKENI. This CDR3 comprises 15 residues. The CDR3 spells CASSPPGGIQETQYF. DNA of the CDR3: TGTGCCAGCTCACCACCCGGCGGGATCCAAGAGACCCAGTACTTC.

V gene TRBV28 combines with J gene TRBJ2-1; D assignment may be TRBD1 or TRBD2 (5 bases each). Trimming removed 5 bases at V and 10 bases at J, with 21 bases between. The CDR3 loop spans 15 amino acids. Germline V lookup: CDR1 MDHEN, CDR2 SYDVKM. The CDR3 reads CASSPGGGLQWEQFF. CDR3 sequence (DNA): TGTGCCAGCAGTCCCGGTGGGGGATTACAATGGGAGCAGTTCTTC.

This chain joins TRBV6-6 and TRBJ1-5; 7 bases agree with TRBD1. V was pared by 0 bases and J by 3 bases, with 2 bases of the junction left unmatched. Germline V lookup: CDR1 MNHNY, CDR2 SVGAGI (reference sequence). CDR3 length: 15 residues. The CDR3 protein is CASSYSDRVNQPQHF. The DNA for the CDR3 is TGTGCCAGCAGTTACTCAGACAGGGTCAATCAGCCCCAGCATTTT.

The genes are TRBV10-3 and TRBJ2-2; 7 bases line up with TRBD1. Germline CDR1 is ENHRY and CDR2 is SYGVKD. V lost 0 bases, J lost 1 base, and 2 bases stayed unmatched. CDR3 length equals 16 residues. DNA of the CDR3: TGTGCCATCAGTGAGTCCAGGACAGGGAACACCGGGGAGCTGTTTTTT. Encoded protein: CAISESRTGNTGELFF.

The chain employs TRBV5-1 and TRBJ2-5; D is ambiguous. The end of the DNA aligns better with TRBJ2-7, so the J call may be wrong. The germline gives CDR1 SGHRS, CDR2 YFSETQ. CDR3 length: 12 residues. The CDR3 protein is CASSLNPYEQYF. The CDR3 bases are TGCGCCAGCAGCCTGAACCCCTACGAGCAGTACTTC.

V usage is TRBV27 and J usage is TRBJ2-1; possibly TRBD2 for D (5 bases). V lost 5 bases and J lost 7, with 15 bases in between. CDR1 is MNHEY and CDR2 is SMNVEV in the germline V gene (reference sequence). CDR3 length: 14 amino acids. The CDR3: CASSLRESSNEQFF. The CDR3, as DNA: TGTGCCAGCAGTCTTCGGGAAAGTTCAAATGAGCAGTTCTTC.

In its sample, this clone was seen a few times. The rearrangement uses TRBV6-5 and TRBJ1-5; D unresolved. The V gene lost 4 bases and the J gene lost 2 bases, with 9 bases spanning the gap. CDR3 length: 14 amino acids. The germline V gene has CDR1 MNHEY and CDR2 SVGAGI. The CDR3 reads CASSSFSRNQPQHF. CDR3 nucleotides: TGTGCCAGCAGTTCTTTCAGCCGCAATCAGCCCCAGCATTTT.

As to this clone: A read error may account for a junction end that differs from germline. The V gene is TRBV6-1, the J gene TRBJ2-7; 7 nucleotides align to TRBD2. CDR3 length: 14 amino acids. Germline-derived CDR1 and CDR2 are MNHNS and SASEGT. In DNA, the CDR3 is TGTGCCAGCAGCGAAGGTGGGGGGGCCTACGAGCAGTACTTC. It specifies CASSEGGGAYEQYF.

This chain connects TRBV9 to TRBJ2-5; 8 bases are a match to TRBD2. This CDR3 contains 15 residues. Germline V gene sequence: CDR1 SGDLS, CDR2 YYNGEE. J was trimmed by 5 bases and V by 0 bases; bases with no gene match: 6. The CDR3 protein is CASSVGLARWETQYF. CDR3 bases: TGTGCCAGCAGCGTAGGACTAGCGCGCTGGGAGACCCAGTACTTC.

The rearrangement uses TRBV6-6 and TRBJ2-7, with D unresolved. The V and J ends lost 6 bases and 0 bases respectively, with 6 bases between them. In germline, CDR1 is MNHNY, CDR2 SVGAGI (reference sequence). The CDR3 consists of 12 residues. The CDR3 nucleotides read TGTGCCAGCAGCGAGAGCTCCTACGAGCAGTACTTC. Translating gives CASSESSYEQYF.

On this clone itself: Distinct nucleotide sequences in the sample also encode this CDR3. The V gene is TRBV6-5, the J gene TRBJ2-5, with D possibly matching TRBD2 (5 bases). In germline, CDR1 is MNHEY, CDR2 SVGAGI. With 0 bases removed from V and 5 bases from J, the gap between germline ends came to 7 bases. The length of the CDR3 is 13 residues. CDR3 nucleotides: TGTGCCAGCAGTTACTCCAAGCGGGAGACCCAGTACTTC. Protein sequence: CASSYSKRETQYF.

The chain carries TRBV18 and TRBJ1-3; maybe TRBD1 (5 bases). This CDR3 has 15 amino acids. Germline-derived CDR1 and CDR2 are KGHSH and LQKENI. With 4 bases removed from V and 4 bases from J, the gap between germline ends came to 14 bases. CDR3 loop: CASSLTGTTGNTIYF. CDR3 DNA: TGTGCCAGCTCACTTACTGGGACTACCGGAAACACCATATATTTT. The full variable domain, rest sourced from reference TRBV18 and TRBJ1-3, is NAGVMQNPRHLVRRRGQEARLRCSPMKGHSHVYWYRQLPEEGLKFMVYLQKENIIDESGMPKERFSAEFPKEGPSILRIQQVVRGDSAAYFCASSLTGTTGNTIYFGEGSWLTVV.

The J gene is TRBJ2-1, the V gene TRBV27; possible D gene TRBD2, 7 bases. The CDR3 loop spans 20 amino acids. The ends were cut back, 6 bases at V and 6 bases at J, with 33 bases in the middle. Germline values: CDR1 MNHEY, CDR2 SMNVEV (reference sequence). In DNA form, the CDR3 reads TGTGCCAGCAGCTGGGAGGGGCGATGGAGAAGGGAGGGGGACGTCAATGAGCAGTTCTTC. Translated: CASSWEGRWRREGDVNEQFF.

The rearrangement uses TRBV27 and TRBJ2-6; D not resolved. This CDR3 is built from 13 residues. The V end was cut by 2 bases, the J end by 4 bases, with 3 bases between. Per germline, CDR1 MNHEY and CDR2 SMNVEV (reference sequence). Here the CDR3 reads CASSLRGANVLTF. CDR3 nucleotides: TGTGCCAGCAGTTTAAGAGGGGCCAACGTCCTGACTTTC. Full variable domain (outside the CDR3, taken from reference TRBV27 and TRBJ2-6): EAQVTQNPRYLITVTGKKLTVTCSQNMNHEYMSWYRQDPGLGLRQIYYSMNVEVTDKGDVPEGYKVSRKEKRNFPLILESPSPNQTSLYFCASSLRGANVLTFGAGSRLTVL.

The chain couples TRBV6-4 to TRBJ2-1, with 9 positions matching TRBD2. Trimming took 5 bases from V and 6 from J; bases not matched to a gene: 8. The CDR3 has 15 residues. The V gene's germline CDR1 is MRHNA and CDR2 SNTAGT. CDR3 coding DNA: TGTGCCAGCAGTACAATAGCGGGAGAAAGCAATGAGCAGTTCTTC. It translates to CASSTIAGESNEQFF.

Only one count was recorded for this clone. J is TRBJ1-5 and V is TRBV28; D is unresolved. This CDR3 is built from 14 residues. The germline gives CDR1 MDHEN, CDR2 SYDVKM. The V gene lost 2 bases and the J gene lost 1 base, with 6 bases spanning the gap. CDR3 DNA: TGTGCCAGCAGTTTAAAATGGAGCAATCAGCCCCAGCATTTT. Its protein is CASSLKWSNQPQHF.

The table lists this clone with a count of one. The genes are TRBV29-1 and TRBJ2-1; 12 positions agree with TRBD2. Trimming removed 8 bases from V and 15 bases from J; junction bases left unmatched: 11. CDR1 and CDR2 (germline): SQVTM, ANQGSEA. This CDR3 has 12 amino acids. The CDR3 region has the DNA TGCAGCTTCCGGACTAGCGGGAATGCAGGGTTCTTC. Translating gives CSFRTSGNAGFF.

About this clone: The same CDR3 also results from other DNA sequences found in this sample. This sequence joins TRBV27 and TRBJ2-7; TRBD2 aligns across 7 bases. CDR1 MNHEY and CDR2 SMNVEV come from the germline V gene (reference sequence). Trimming at V came to 3 bases and at J to 4 bases, leaving 3 bases not matched to a gene. The CDR3 contains 13 residues. Written as DNA, the CDR3 is TGTGCCAGCAGTTTGGGTAGCGGGTACGAGCAGTACTTC. Its translation: CASSLGSGYEQYF.

This chain connects TRBV6-4 to TRBJ2-3; D unclear. In germline, CDR1 is MRHNA, CDR2 SNTAGT. The length of the CDR3 is 14 residues. Trimming removed 3 bases from V and 2 bases from J, with 9 bases in between. CDR3 in DNA: TGTGCCAGCAGTGAGACTCCAGACACAGATACGCAGTATTTT. Translated, it gives CASSETPDTDTQYF.

Only a few counts were recorded for this clone. This chain links TRBV4-2 with TRBJ1-1, with D unclear. The ends were cut back, 1 base at V and 4 bases at J, with 10 bases in the middle. The germline V gene encodes CDR1 LGHNA and CDR2 YNFKEQ. This CDR3 comprises 14 residues. The chain's CDR3 is CASSQGEGFTEAFF. The CDR3, as DNA: TGTGCCAGCAGCCAAGGTGAGGGCTTCACTGAAGCTTTCTTT.

The sample holds one count of this clone. V usage is TRBV4-3 and J usage is TRBJ2-3; TRBD2 matches 7 bases. The length of the CDR3 is 15 residues. V was clipped by 4 bases and J by 3 bases; unmatched bases: 7. Germline loops: CDR1 LGHNA, CDR2 YSLEER. CDR3 sequence reads: CASSPRLALTDTQYF. DNA of the CDR3: TGCGCCAGCAGCCCCAGACTAGCTCTAACAGATACGCAGTATTTT.

V gene TRBV7-9 combines with J gene TRBJ2-7; D ambiguous. The CDR3 runs to 12 residues. Germline assignment: CDR1 SEHNR and CDR2 FQNEAQ (reference sequence). V dropped 1 base and J dropped 5 bases, with 6 bases sitting between them. The DNA for the CDR3 is TGTGCCAGCAGCTTAGAGAGCGACGAGCAGTACTTC. It codes for CASSLESDEQYF.